This T cell receptor (beta chain) is drawn from a study of blood T cell repertoires in COVID-19. The J segment lost 7 bases and the V segment lost 3 bases, leaving 5 bases of the junction unmatched. Germline V lookup: CDR1 GTSNPN, CDR2 SVGIG (reference sequence). The CDR3 covers 13 residues. Participant ages covered about 18 to 100 years across some 25 US areas. The study assigned cohorts using participant-reported clinical history. In the authors' workflow: Using reference gene primer amplification, nucleated cell counts were estimated. The assay was immunoSEQ multiplex PCR, and TCRdb's table has in-frame clones only and misses some. The D gene and trimming were derived from the DNA, and the V and J assignments and clone size from that table. The sample contains roughly 400,000 clones, less than 95% of which appear only once.

Sequenced sample: PBMCs or T cells enriched from blood (not recorded which). The origin of this receptor is a man between 18 and 29 years old who had recovered from COVID-19. The chain combines TRBV30 with TRBJ2-7, with TRBD1 matching over 11 bases. CDR3 residues: CAWRGQGAGEQYF. CDR3 nucleotides: TGTGCCTGGAGAGGACAGGGGGCGGGGGAGCAGTACTTC.